The rows below give T cell receptor beta chains drawn from one sample of a study of shared clonotypes between healthy human individuals. TCRdb keeps only in-frame clones here, not all; method: immunoSEQ multiplex PCR. The table includes over a million clones, approximately 98.5% detected once. The sequenced material came from naive CD4+ T cells sorted from blood. The receptor source for this set is a man aged 25-45 years in good health. The CDR3 runs from the conserved cysteine through the conserved F or W.

V | CDR3
TRBV10-3 | CAISESQGNTEAFF
TRBV7-9 | CASSLGLAGASYNEQFF
TRBV9 | CASSPPGLADYNEQFF
TRBV5-1 | CASSSSLAGVSPSSYEQYF
TRBV4-2 | CASSKGTSGRVYNEQFF
TRBV19 | CASSYLTGTGAGELFF
TRBV7-9 | CASSQGTSGEQYF
TRBV7-6 | CASSRSPGQGWRVSNQPQHF
TRBV15 | CATSREVNTEAFF
TRBV19 | CASSFSGAQSEHF
TRBV7-3 | CASSLKAQIAGGETQYF
TRBV6-6 | CASSYRDKGYGYTF
TRBV9 | CASSPWGRTGPLRGSDTQYF
TRBV27 | CASSPHRGLAGADEQYF
TRBV13 | CASSLAPTRGGMSYEQYF
TRBV30 | CAWVAGLGEFF
TRBV5-1 | CASSRVGGRDNEKLFF
TRBV5-4 | CASSSKILGDSSQANAFF
TRBV7-8 | CASSLDTDTEAFF
TRBV18 | CASSPTGGDTQYF
TRBV7-9 | CASSYPGGQQRTEAFF
TRBV5-4 | CASSSRTSGSPYEQYF
TRBV6-1 | CASSERAGTTGELFF
TRBV20-1 | CSGQGGWGYTF
TRBV2 | CASSDKSRLARF
TRBV6-1 | CASSVRSTWASGRNEQYF
TRBV10-2 | CASSDSRGAFEQFF
TRBV19 | CASSLRNQPQHF
TRBV19 | CASSHEGTFYGYTF
TRBV5-1 | CASSYRQGLGQETQYF
TRBV7-3 | CASSLAVGLGTDTQYF
TRBV14 | CASSPTFGTSGAPYNEQFF
TRBV18 | CASSRTSGSLYEQYF
TRBV27 | CASSFQTPPSTGELFF
TRBV5-3 | CARSLGTAPGELFF
TRBV6-1 | CASSVSQGLLAEAFF
TRBV4-1 | CASSQDLWGQGSIGEFF
TRBV5-5 | CASSTGTGYEQYF
TRBV10-3 | CAITPDRNEQYF
TRBV27 | CASSLSGGGQPQHF
TRBV18 | CASSPPSGGPYNEQFF
TRBV6-1 | CASSQQTGGDTEAFF
TRBV7-8 | CASSSRTVLGDTEAFF
TRBV11-3 | CASSLGGTGELFF
TRBV27 | CASSHIRLAGDHNEQFF
TRBV9 | CASSDRGPTEAFF
TRBV7-9 | CASSLSQGTYEQYF
TRBV29-1 | CSATWGQETQYF
TRBV4-1 | CASRGGASNEQFF
TRBV4-3 | CASSQDHHEQYF
TRBV5-8 | CASSLAGVSYNEQFF
TRBV18 | CASSPKNMNTEAFF